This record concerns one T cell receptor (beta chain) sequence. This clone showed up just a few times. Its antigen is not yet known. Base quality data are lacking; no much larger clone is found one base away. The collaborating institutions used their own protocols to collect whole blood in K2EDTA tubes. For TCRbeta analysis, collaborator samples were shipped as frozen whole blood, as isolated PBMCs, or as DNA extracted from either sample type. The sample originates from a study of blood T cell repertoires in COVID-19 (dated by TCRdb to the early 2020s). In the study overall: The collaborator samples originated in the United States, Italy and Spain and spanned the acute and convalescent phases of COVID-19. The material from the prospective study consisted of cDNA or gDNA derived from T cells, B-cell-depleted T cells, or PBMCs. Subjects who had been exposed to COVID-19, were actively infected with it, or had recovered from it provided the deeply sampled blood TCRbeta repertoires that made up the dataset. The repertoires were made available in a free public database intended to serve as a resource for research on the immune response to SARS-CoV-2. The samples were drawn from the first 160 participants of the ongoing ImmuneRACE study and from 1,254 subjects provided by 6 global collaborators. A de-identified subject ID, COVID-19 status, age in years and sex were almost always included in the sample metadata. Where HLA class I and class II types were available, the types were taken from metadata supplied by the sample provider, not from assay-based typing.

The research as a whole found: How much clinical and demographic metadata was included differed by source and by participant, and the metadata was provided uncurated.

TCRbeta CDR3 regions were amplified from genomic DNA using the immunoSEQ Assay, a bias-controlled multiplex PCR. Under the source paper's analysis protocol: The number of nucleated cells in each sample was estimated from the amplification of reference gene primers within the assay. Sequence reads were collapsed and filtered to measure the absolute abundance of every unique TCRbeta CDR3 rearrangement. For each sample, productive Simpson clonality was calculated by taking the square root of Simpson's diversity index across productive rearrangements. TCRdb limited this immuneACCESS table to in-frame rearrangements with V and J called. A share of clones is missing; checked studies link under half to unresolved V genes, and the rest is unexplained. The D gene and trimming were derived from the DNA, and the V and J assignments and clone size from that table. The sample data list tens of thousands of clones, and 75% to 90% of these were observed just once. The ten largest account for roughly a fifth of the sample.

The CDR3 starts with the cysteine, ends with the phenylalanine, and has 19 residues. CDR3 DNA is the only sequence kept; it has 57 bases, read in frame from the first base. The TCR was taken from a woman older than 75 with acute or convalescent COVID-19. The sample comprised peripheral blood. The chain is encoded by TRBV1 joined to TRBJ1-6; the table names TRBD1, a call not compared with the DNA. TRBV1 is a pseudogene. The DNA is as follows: TGCACCAGCAGCCAAGAGGTCTTTGGGCTCTCCTCCTATAATTCACCCCTCCACTTT. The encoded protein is CTSSQEVFGLSSYNSPLHF.